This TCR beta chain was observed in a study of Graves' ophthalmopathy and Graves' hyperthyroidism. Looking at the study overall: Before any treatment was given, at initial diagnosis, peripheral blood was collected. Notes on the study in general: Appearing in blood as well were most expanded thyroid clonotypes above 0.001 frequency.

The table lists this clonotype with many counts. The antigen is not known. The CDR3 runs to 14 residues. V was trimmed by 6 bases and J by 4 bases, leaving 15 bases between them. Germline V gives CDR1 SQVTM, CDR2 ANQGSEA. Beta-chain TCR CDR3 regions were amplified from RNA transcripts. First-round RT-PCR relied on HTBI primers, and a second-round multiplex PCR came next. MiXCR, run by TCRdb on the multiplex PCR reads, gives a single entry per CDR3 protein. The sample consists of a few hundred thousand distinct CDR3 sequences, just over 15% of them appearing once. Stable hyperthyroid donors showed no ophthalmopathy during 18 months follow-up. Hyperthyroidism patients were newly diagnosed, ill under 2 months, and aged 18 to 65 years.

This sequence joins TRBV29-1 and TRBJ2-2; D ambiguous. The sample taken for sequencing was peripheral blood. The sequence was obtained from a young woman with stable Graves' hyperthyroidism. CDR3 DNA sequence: TGCAGCGTGGCAGAAGACACTCTCACCGGGGAGCTGTTTTTT. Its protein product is CSVAEDTLTGELFF.